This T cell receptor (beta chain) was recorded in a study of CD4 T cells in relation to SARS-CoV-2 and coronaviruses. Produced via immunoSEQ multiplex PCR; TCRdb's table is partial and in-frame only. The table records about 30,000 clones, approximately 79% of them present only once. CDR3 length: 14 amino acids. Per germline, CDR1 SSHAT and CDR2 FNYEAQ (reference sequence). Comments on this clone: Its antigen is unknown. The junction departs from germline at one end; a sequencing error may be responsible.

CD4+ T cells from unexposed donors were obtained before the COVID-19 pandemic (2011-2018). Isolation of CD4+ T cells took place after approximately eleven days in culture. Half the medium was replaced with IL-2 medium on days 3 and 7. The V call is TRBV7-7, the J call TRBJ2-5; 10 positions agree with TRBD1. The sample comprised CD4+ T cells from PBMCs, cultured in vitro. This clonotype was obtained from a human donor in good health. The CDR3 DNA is TGTGCTAGCAGCCGGGACAGGGGCGGGGAGACCCAGTACTTC. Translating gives CASSRDRGGETQYF.